The 32 T cell receptor beta chains reported below all come from one sample, sequenced in a study of regulatory T cells in long-lasting Graves disease. Time point given: newly diagnosed GD, antithyroid drugs for less than 3 months. After RNA was extracted from PBMCs, the TCR library was made from it. CDR3 regions were amplified by Arm-PCR using iRepertoire HTBI primers to build TCR beta libraries. MiXCR, run by TCRdb on the multiplex PCR reads, gives a single entry per CDR3 protein. The repertoire holds about 560,000 distinct CDR3 sequences, with about 16% as singletons. The sample also formed part of further work on T cells in Graves' hyperthyroidism and ophthalmopathy.

This sample comprised peripheral blood mononuclear cells (PBMCs), obtained at new diagnosis, from a patient treated with antithyroid drugs. Receptors were obtained from a man in his late teens or twenties with Graves disease.

The sample holds many counts of this clonotype. The gene calls are TRBV7-9 and TRBJ1-5; 8 bases map to TRBD1. Germline lookup yields CDR1 SEHNR and CDR2 FQNEAQ (reference sequence). The CDR3 loop spans 13 amino acids. The ends lost 5 bases at V and 5 bases at J; junction bases unmatched: 2. In DNA, the CDR3 is TGTGCCAGCAGCCAGGACAGGGATCAGCCCCAGCATTTT. Amino acids: CASSQDRDQPQHF.

This clonotype was seen many times. A junction end diverges from the germline sequence, so it may reflect a read error. The rearrangement links TRBV6-2 or TRBV6-3 to TRBJ2-3; possibly TRBD2 for D (6 bases). CDR3 length equals 15 residues. Germline CDR1 is MNHEY and CDR2 is SVGEGT. CDR3 amino acids: CTSSWDLASTDTQYF. In nucleotides, the CDR3 is TGTACCAGCAGTTGGGACTTAGCTAGCACAGATACGCAGTATTTT.

This clonotype was counted ten times or more. This chain connects TRBV6-1 to TRBJ2-7; 7 nucleotides align to TRBD2. Trimming removed 8 bases from V and 1 base from J; junction bases left unmatched: 8. This CDR3 spans 14 amino acids. Germline V lookup: CDR1 MNHNS, CDR2 SASEGT. CDR3 protein: CASLPGLTSYEQYF. CDR3 in DNA: TGTGCCAGCCTACCGGGACTAACGTCCTACGAGCAGTACTTC.

As regards this clonotype: One end of the junction varies from germline; a read error may be responsible. The genes are TRBV2 and TRBJ2-3; D not resolved. Germline V gene data show CDR1 as SNHLY and CDR2 as FYNNEI. This CDR3 is built from 12 residues. The CDR3 spells CVSTSSTDTQYF. CDR3 DNA: TGTGTCAGCACTTCCAGCACAGATACGCAGTATTTT. Full variable domain (rest looked up from reference TRBV2 and TRBJ2-3): EPEVTQTPSHQVTQMGQEVILRCVPISNHLYFYWYRQILGQKVEFLVSFYNNEISEKSEIFDDQFSVERPDGSNFTLKIRSTKLEDSAMYFCVSTSSTDTQYFGPGTRLTVL.

This chain links TRBV6-5 with TRBJ2-2; 7 nucleotides align to TRBD1. CDR3 length equals 15 residues. The V gene's germline CDR1 is MNHEY and CDR2 SVGAGI. J lost 5 bases, V lost 2 bases, and 5 bases had no gene match. The DNA for the CDR3 is TGTGCCAGCAGTTACCCCGGGACAGTTACCGGGGAGCTGTTTTTT. Translation: CASSYPGTVTGELFF.

This clonotype was seen many times. The rearrangement joins TRBV6-2 or TRBV6-3 to TRBJ2-1; the D gene is possibly TRBD2 (6 bases). Trimming stripped 4 bases from V and 6 bases from J, with 10 bases between. Germline CDR1 MNHEY, CDR2 SVGEGT. This CDR3 comprises 13 residues. The DNA of the CDR3 is TGTGCCAGCAGTTTGACTAGAATCAATGAGCAGTTCTTC. It codes for CASSLTRINEQFF.

This clonotype was counted only a few times. The J gene is TRBJ2-2, the V gene TRBV9; D is unclear. The CDR3 contains 16 residues. Germline V lookup: CDR1 SGDLS, CDR2 YYNGEE. Trimming took 7 bases from V and 0 from J, leaving 16 bases between them. CDR3 in amino acids: CASSNEPGPNTGELFF. CDR3 coding DNA: TGTGCCAGCTCAAACGAACCCGGGCCGAACACCGGGGAGCTGTTTTTT.

As regards this clonotype: This sequence may be a read error, since a much larger clone differs from it by one base. Likely a read error: the CDR3 ends without its conserved phenylalanine or tryptophan. The chain recombines TRBV3-1 with TRBJ1-1; D call uncertain. Trimming pared 0 bases from V and 10 bases from J, leaving 15 bases between. The CDR3 extends over 14 amino acids. The V gene's germline CDR1 is LGHDT and CDR2 YNNKEL (reference sequence). The CDR3 protein is CASSQDPDGRGAFL. The CDR3 DNA is TGTGCCAGCAGCCAAGATCCGGACGGGCGGGGAGCTTTCCTT.

In its sample, this clonotype was seen many times. This chain joins TRBV7-9 and TRBJ2-1; D is unclear. V dropped 2 bases and J dropped 0 bases, with 8 bases sitting between them. This CDR3 comprises 15 residues. CDR1 and CDR2 (germline): SEHNR, FQNEAQ (reference sequence). The CDR3 reads CASSLSHSSYNEQFF. CDR3 coding DNA: TGTGCCAGCAGCTTATCGCATAGCTCCTACAATGAGCAGTTCTTC.

This clonotype was detected ten times or more. This sequence joins TRBV28 and TRBJ1-1; no firm D call. Germline CDR1 and CDR2: MDHEN and SYDVKM. Trimming cost V 1 base and J 8 bases, with 8 bases left between them. This CDR3 comprises 12 residues. CDR3 protein: CASSLLRREAFF. CDR3 sequence (DNA): TGTGCCAGCAGTTTATTAAGGCGAGAAGCTTTCTTT.

This clonotype was detected a few times. The rearrangement links TRBV25-1 to TRBJ2-7; 11 bases fit TRBD1. The CDR3 has 15 residues. After removal of 6 bases from V and 2 bases from J, the junction contained 6 bases not matched to a gene. CDR1 is MGHDK and CDR2 is SYGVNS in the germline V gene. CDR3 in DNA: TGTGCCAGCAGGATGGGACAGGGGGAGACCTACGAGCAGTACTTC. This encodes CASRMGQGETYEQYF.

This clonotype was recorded many times. The chain joins TRBV2 to TRBJ2-4; no firm D call. The DNA end favors TRBJ2-7, so the J call may be wrong. This CDR3 has 14 residues. CDR1 is SNHLY, CDR2 FYNNEI, per germline. CDR3 bases: TGTGCCAGCAGTGAAGCAAACGGAACGGGCGAGCAGTACTTC. Translation gives CASSEANGTGEQYF.

In the case of this clonotype: This may come from a read error, since a much larger clone is one base off. The gene calls are TRBV12-3 or TRBV12-4 and TRBJ2-7; 8 bases are a match to TRBD2. The CDR3 spans 14 residues. CDR3 protein: CAGSLDAGGIEQYF. For the CDR3, the DNA is TGTGCCGGCAGTTTAGATGCGGGAGGCATCGAGCAGTACTTC.

This clonotype was counted between two and nine times. The V gene is TRBV4-1, the J gene TRBJ2-1, with TRBD2 matching over 10 bases. Germline trimming cut 7 bases from V and 3 bases from J; bases unmatched to any gene: 12. CDR1 is MGHRA, CDR2 YSYEKL, per germline. The CDR3 has 17 residues. The CDR3 coding sequence is TGCGCCAGCAAGCCAAGATCTGGACTAGCGGACTACAATGAGCAGTTCTTC. This gives the protein CASKPRSGLADYNEQFF.

This chain uses TRBV19 with TRBJ2-2, with 15 bases fitting TRBD2. Germline-derived CDR1 and CDR2 are LNHDA and SQIVND (reference sequence). The CDR3 is 17 residues long. Trimming cost V 4 bases and J 6 bases; bases outside gene matches: 6. In DNA form, the CDR3 reads TGTGCCAGTAGTACCGGACTAGCGGGAGGGCCGGCCGGGGAGCTGTTTTTT. This translates into CASSTGLAGGPAGELFF.

V gene TRBV27 combines with J gene TRBJ2-6; D is undetermined. Trimming took off 5 bases at V and 0 bases at J, with 11 bases between the two ends. CDR3 length: 16 residues. Germline V lookup: CDR1 MNHEY, CDR2 SMNVEV (reference sequence). CDR3 loop: CASSPHIPSGANVLTF. The CDR3, as DNA: TGTGCCAGCAGTCCCCACATCCCCTCTGGGGCCAACGTCCTGACTTTC.

This clonotype has a handful of counts. The chain has TRBV7-2 and TRBJ1-1; D is ambiguous. The germline V and J ends were trimmed by 1 base and 4 bases, with 10 bases remaining between them. Germline assignment: CDR1 SGHTA and CDR2 FQGNSA. The CDR3 is 14 amino acids. The CDR3 sequence is CASSLDVGRTEAFF. CDR3 DNA: TGTGCCAGCAGCTTAGACGTCGGGCGCACTGAAGCTTTCTTT.

Many counts were recorded for this clonotype. The rearrangement joins TRBV28 to TRBJ2-7; 8 positions match TRBD1. V was pared by 5 bases and J by 0 bases, with 6 bases of the junction left unmatched. The CDR3 has 15 residues. Germline loops: CDR1 MDHEN, CDR2 SYDVKM. The CDR3 DNA sequence: TGTGCCAGCAGTCCGACAGGGGTCTTCTCCTACGAGCAGTACTTC. This gives the protein CASSPTGVFSYEQYF.

This clonotype occurred a few times. This chain links TRBV20-1 with TRBJ1-2; possible D gene TRBD1, 5 bases. Germline CDR1 DFQATT, CDR2 SNEGSKA (reference sequence). Between the trimmed V and J ends, which lost 0 bases and 0 bases, there was a span of 11 bases. This CDR3 is built from 15 residues. CDR3 amino acids: CSARETGTPNYGYTF. In nucleotides, the CDR3 is TGCAGTGCTAGAGAGACCGGGACGCCTAACTATGGCTACACCTTC.

The V and J genes are TRBV30 and TRBJ2-6; TRBD1 matches 7 bases. The CDR3 is 16 residues long. Germline CDR1 GTSNPN, CDR2 SVGIG (reference sequence). Germline trimming cut 8 bases from V and 0 bases from J; bases unmatched to any gene: 10. CDR3 sequence reads: CAGPKTGSSGANVLTF. DNA of the CDR3: TGTGCCGGTCCAAAGACAGGGAGCTCTGGGGCCAACGTCCTGACTTTC.

Ten or more counts support this clonotype. The rearrangement joins TRBV5-1 to TRBJ2-3; 8 bases are a match to TRBD1. Trimming took 3 bases from V and 0 from J; bases not matched to a gene: 6. The CDR3 is 16 amino acids. Germline V gene data show CDR1 as SGHRS and CDR2 as YFSETQ. CDR3 coding DNA: TGCGCCAGCAGCTACGGACAGGGAGCTAGCACAGATACGCAGTATTTT. Translating it yields CASSYGQGASTDTQYF.

Comment on this clonotype: A much larger clone lies one base from this, so it may be a read error. J is TRBJ2-3 and V is TRBV18; D possibly corresponds to TRBD1 (6 bases). This CDR3 contains 14 residues. The V gene's germline CDR1 is KGHSH and CDR2 LQKENI. Trimming cost V 3 bases and J 3 bases, with 10 bases left between them. The CDR3 DNA reads TGTGCCAGCTCACCCTGGGACAAAACAGATACGCAGTATTTT. This sequence encodes CASSPWDKTDTQYF.

This clonotype was recorded a few times. The genes are TRBV28 and TRBJ2-1; D not certain. CDR1 and CDR2 from the germline V gene are MDHEN and SYDVKM. The V gene lost 2 bases and the J gene lost 0 bases, with 11 bases spanning the gap. The CDR3 extends over 16 amino acids. The CDR3 loop reads CASSLRQMSSYNEQFF. DNA for the CDR3: TGTGCCAGCAGTTTACGCCAGATGAGCTCCTACAATGAGCAGTTCTTC. Full variable domain (outside the CDR3, taken from reference TRBV28 and TRBJ2-1): DVKVTQSSRYLVKRTGEKVFLECVQDMDHENMFWYRQDPGLGLRLIYFSYDVKMKEKGDIPEGYSVSREKKERFSLILESASTNQTSMYLCASSLRQMSSYNEQFFGPGTRLTVL.

This clonotype showed up just once. A much larger clonotype is one base distant, so this may be a read error. The chain couples TRBV6-1 to TRBJ2-7; possibly TRBD1 for D (5 bases). The CDR3 spans 13 residues. V lost 3 bases, J lost 3 bases, and 9 bases lay in between. The germline V gene encodes CDR1 MNHNS and CDR2 SASEGT. The CDR3, as DNA: TGTGCCAGCAGTGAGGACATAGTCTACGAGCAGTACTTC. This encodes CASSEDIVYEQYF.

The sample holds many counts of this clonotype. J is TRBJ1-5 and V is TRBV28; 7 positions agree with TRBD1. This CDR3 contains 15 residues. CDR1 and CDR2 (germline): MDHEN, SYDVKM. Unmatched junction bases numbered 10, after V lost 5 bases and J lost 6 bases. CDR3 sequence reads: CASSRQGQFIQPQHF. The CDR3 DNA reads as TGTGCCAGCAGTCGACAGGGTCAGTTTATTCAGCCCCAGCATTTT.

This clonotype was seen a handful of times. The chain has TRBV7-9 and TRBJ2-7; no clear D. The CDR3 totals 14 residues. The V and J ends lost 1 base and 6 bases respectively, with 13 bases between them. CDR1 is SEHNR and CDR2 is FQNEAQ in the germline V gene (reference sequence). The CDR3 nucleotides are TGTGCCAGCAGCTTAGTTCCCACTGGGGTCGAGCAGTACTTC. As protein: CASSLVPTGVEQYF. Filled out from reference TRBV7-9 and TRBJ2-7, the complete variable domain reads DTGVSQNPRHKITKRGQNVTFRCDPISEHNRLYWYRQTLGQGPEFLTYFQNEAQLEKSRLLSDRFSAERPKGSFSTLEIQRTEQGDSAMYLCASSLVPTGVEQYFGPGTRLTVT.

This clonotype has a count of ten or more. The chain joins TRBV6-1 to TRBJ2-1; 8 positions agree with TRBD2. The CDR3 totals 17 residues. The J segment lost 0 bases and the V segment lost 4 bases, leaving 8 bases of the junction unmatched. CDR1 is MNHNS, CDR2 SASEGT, per germline. Written as DNA, the CDR3 is TGTGCCAGCAGTGTAGATTTCAGCGGGAGCTCCTACAATGAGCAGTTCTTC. This translates into CASSVDFSGSSYNEQFF.

The V and J genes are TRBV5-1 and TRBJ1-1, with D tentatively TRBD1 (6 bases). The CDR3 has 13 residues. V shed 0 bases and J shed 7 bases, with 10 bases lying between them. The V gene's germline CDR1 is SGHRS and CDR2 YFSETQ. CDR3 nucleotides: TGCGCCAGCAGCTTGGGCAGGGGTGGTGAAGCTTTCTTT. As protein: CASSLGRGGEAFF.

The chain has TRBV6-1 and TRBJ1-5; TRBD1 is a possible D gene (5 bases). Per the germline V gene, CDR1 is MNHNS and CDR2 is SASEGT. The length of the CDR3 is 15 residues. The V end lost 2 bases, the J end lost 7 bases, and 15 bases lay between the germline ends. CDR3 protein: CASSEIGGLGQPQHF. In DNA, the CDR3 is TGTGCCAGCAGTGAAATCGGGGGTCTCGGGCAGCCCCAGCATTTT.

The V gene is TRBV3-1, the J gene TRBJ2-5; the D gene is possibly TRBD2 (5 bases). Germline V CDR1 and CDR2: LGHDT, YNNKEL (reference sequence). The V and J ends lost 0 bases and 5 bases respectively, with 7 bases between them. CDR3 length: 13 residues. CDR3 DNA: TGTGCCAGCAGCCAAGATACGGGGGAGACCCAGTACTTC. Its protein is CASSQDTGETQYF.

This clonotype was counted at least ten times. The chain is built from TRBV5-1 and TRBJ2-3; 8 bases are shared with TRBD1. V lost 4 bases to trimming and J lost 4 bases; unmatched junction nucleotides: 8. The germline V gene encodes CDR1 SGHRS and CDR2 YFSETQ. The CDR3 spans 15 residues. The CDR3 DNA is TGCGCCAGCAGCCTGACCGGGACAGGCTCAGATACGCAGTATTTT. Translation gives CASSLTGTGSDTQYF.

V usage is TRBV28 and J usage is TRBJ1-2; D is perhaps TRBD1 (6 bases). V was cut by 8 bases and J by 4 bases, with 14 bases left in between. Looked up from germline, CDR1 is MDHEN and CDR2 is SYDVKM. The CDR3 consists of 13 residues. CDR3 bases: TGTGCCAGCCGGGGGGGGGCAGGCTATGGCTACACCTTC. Encoded protein: CASRGGAGYGYTF.